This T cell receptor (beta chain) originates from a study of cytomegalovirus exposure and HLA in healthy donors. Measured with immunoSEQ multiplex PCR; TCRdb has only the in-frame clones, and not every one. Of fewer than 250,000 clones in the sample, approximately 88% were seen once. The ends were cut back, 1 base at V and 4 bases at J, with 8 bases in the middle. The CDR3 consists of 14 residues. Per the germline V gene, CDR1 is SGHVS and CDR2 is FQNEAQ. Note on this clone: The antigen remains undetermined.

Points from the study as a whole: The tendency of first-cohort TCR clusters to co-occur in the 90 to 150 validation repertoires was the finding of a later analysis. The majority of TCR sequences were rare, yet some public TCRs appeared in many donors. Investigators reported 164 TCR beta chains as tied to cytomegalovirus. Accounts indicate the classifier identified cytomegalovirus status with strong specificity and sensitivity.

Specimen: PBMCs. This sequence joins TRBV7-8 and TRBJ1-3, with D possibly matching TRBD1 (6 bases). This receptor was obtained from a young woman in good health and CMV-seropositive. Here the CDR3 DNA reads TGTGCCAGCAGCTTAGGGACAGCGGGAAACACCATATATTTT. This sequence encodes CASSLGTAGNTIYF.